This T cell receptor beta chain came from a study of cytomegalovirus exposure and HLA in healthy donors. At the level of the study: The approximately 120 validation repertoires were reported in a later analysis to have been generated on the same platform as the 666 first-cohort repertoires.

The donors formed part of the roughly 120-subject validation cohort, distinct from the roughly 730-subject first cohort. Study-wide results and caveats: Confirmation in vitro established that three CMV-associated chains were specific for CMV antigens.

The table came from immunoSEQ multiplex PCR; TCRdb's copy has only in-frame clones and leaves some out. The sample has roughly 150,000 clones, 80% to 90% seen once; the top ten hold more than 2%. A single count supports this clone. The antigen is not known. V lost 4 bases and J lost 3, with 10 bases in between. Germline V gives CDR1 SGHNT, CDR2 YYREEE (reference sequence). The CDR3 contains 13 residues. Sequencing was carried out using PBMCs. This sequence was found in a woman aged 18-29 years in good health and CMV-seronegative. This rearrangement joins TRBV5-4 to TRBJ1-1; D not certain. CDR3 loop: CASSRVKDTEAFF. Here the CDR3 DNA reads TGTGCCAGCAGCCGGGTCAAGGACACTGAAGCTTTCTTT.